This T cell receptor beta chain was recovered during a study of T-cell memory formation after mild COVID-19 (dated by TCRdb to the early 2020s). Regarding the study in general: Most TCR sequence clusters were specific to one of the two donors. Two young, previously healthy adult volunteers made up the cohort, one male and one female. Longitudinal TCRalpha and TCRbeta repertoire sequencing tracked T-cell clones expanding and contracting after mild COVID-19 in two donors.

Sequenced on an Illumina NovaSeq 6000. Using 5'RACE with constant-segment primers, TCRalpha and TCRbeta cDNA libraries were constructed, with sample barcodes and unique molecular identifiers added in the process. Trizol reagent was used to extract RNA from every sample. The libraries were amplified in two PCR steps, and the second step added a second sample barcode and Illumina TruSeq adapters. The libraries were sequenced on an Illumina NovaSeq using 2 x 150 bp paired-end reads. As for the original processing: Demultiplexing of reads and collapsing into UMI-guided consensus sequences were performed with migec v1.2.7. With mixcr v2.1.11, UMI consensuses were aligned to TRA and TRB V and J templates and assembled into clonotypes. Expanded or contracted clonotypes were those called significant by both edgeR and NoisET, with noise models trained on biological replicates. edgeR calls used a false discovery rate-adjusted p below 0.01 and a log2 fold-change threshold of 1. As an exploratory analysis of dynamics, max-normalized trajectories of the 1000 most abundant clonotypes were examined by PCA with hierarchical clustering. Separately sequenced CD4+ and CD8+ repertoires were used to assign a CD4 or CD8 phenotype to each responding clone. TCRdb ran its own pipeline on the public reads, namely fastp trimming at Q25 and MiXCR clone calling, and kept in-frame beta chains. Each entry merges the rows of one CDR3 protein and shows their most common DNA and genes. The V and J calls reflect TCRdb's pipeline rather than the authors' work. Here the sample has about 430,000 distinct CDR3 sequences; roughly a quarter occur a single time. The ten largest make up about 10% of the sample.

From the cysteine up to the phenylalanine, the CDR3 has a length of 17 residues. CDR3 DNA is the only sequence kept; it has 51 bases, read in frame from the first base. Trimming accounts for 6 bases at V and 7 bases at J, while the number of junction bases matched to no gene is 15. Reading the germline V gene gives CDR1 SQVTM and CDR2 ANQGSEA. PBMCs were isolated by Ficoll-Paque density gradient centrifugation. Points on this clonotype: Its antigen is not yet known. Qualities for individual bases were not recorded, and no much larger clone is one base off.

The paper's findings and limits, for the study overall: Clones contracting from day 15 to 85 had balanced CD4/CD8 phenotypes, while a second wave expanding from day 15 to 37 was biased towards CD4+. Contracting CD4+ clones were found mainly in CM and EM memory subsets, while CD8+ clones were enriched in EMRA. Some responding clones were found in pre-infection memory, which suggests that pre-existing cross-reactive memory T cells took part in the SARS-CoV-2 response. The second-wave clones that peaked on day 37 were not confirmed to be SARS-CoV-2 specific. The study covered only a couple of mild cases, and larger cohorts including severe cases with pre-infection samples were considered necessary.

The sequence came from an adult woman who had mild COVID-19 (a few samples of this study predate the infection). The sample titles of this study are shuffled in the database, so cell type and time point are left out; the donor was told from shared clones. The sequencing input was PBMCs or a T cell subset sorted from them (not recorded which). The chain uses TRBV29-1 and TRBJ2-2; a stretch of 12 junction bases matches TRBD2. DNA sequence: TGCAGCGTCAAAGGGACTAGCGGGCCGGAGGTCGACGGGGAGCTGTTTTTT. Its protein product is CSVKGTSGPEVDGELFF.